The source of this TCR beta chain is a study of shared T cell receptors in the human thymus. The CDR3 sequence is 13 residues long. With V trimmed by 5 bases and J by 6 bases, 4 bases remained unmatched. The germline V gene encodes CDR1 SGHAT and CDR2 FQNNGV. Assay: immunoSEQ multiplex PCR; the TCRdb copy retains only in-frame clones and omits some. The sample lists around 730,000 clones; 75% to 90% were seen once. The sample was also reused in another study, on human thymus T cells. That source reports: Donation was from healthy Finnish infants who were having corrective surgery that addressed congenital heart defects. Thymus specimens were resections from corrective heart surgery.

This receptor was obtained from a girl less than two years old with a congenital heart defect. The sequencing input was thymocytes. The V call is TRBV11-2, the J call TRBJ2-1, with TRBD1 matching 7 bases. The CDR3 DNA reads as TGTGCCAGCAGCGACAGGGAAGGCAATGAGCAGTTCTTC. Amino acids: CASSDREGNEQFF.